This T cell receptor beta chain was obtained from a study of T cell responses to AZD1222 COVID-19 vaccine. Study-level points and caveats: Two AZD1222 administrations were followed by greater Spike-specific TCR breadth and depth. Clonal diversity may have been underestimated in mostly white British donors. Baseline serology detected seropositivity in only five or six AZD1222 recipients. Dominant CD4 TCR responses targeted spike regions 160-218 and 743-854.

CDR1 is MNHEY and CDR2 is SMNVEV in the germline V gene (reference sequence). The CDR3 has 13 amino acids. V was clipped by 5 bases and J by 7 bases, with 15 bases between them. Concerning this clone itself: Its antigen is unidentified.

The repertoire was sequenced with immunoSEQ multiplex PCR; TCRdb's copy has only in-frame clones and lacks some. Of 77,000 or so clones in the sample, about nine tenths were seen once. The sequencing here drew on peripheral blood, taken 28 days after the second AZD1222 dose. This receptor was taken from an adult who received the AZD1222 COVID-19 vaccine. The rearrangement uses TRBV27 and TRBJ2-7; D is perhaps TRBD1 or TRBD2 (5 bases each). This CDR3 reads CASSPGPSGEQYF. The CDR3 nucleotides are TGTGCCAGCAGTCCGGGACCCTCCGGGGAGCAGTACTTC.